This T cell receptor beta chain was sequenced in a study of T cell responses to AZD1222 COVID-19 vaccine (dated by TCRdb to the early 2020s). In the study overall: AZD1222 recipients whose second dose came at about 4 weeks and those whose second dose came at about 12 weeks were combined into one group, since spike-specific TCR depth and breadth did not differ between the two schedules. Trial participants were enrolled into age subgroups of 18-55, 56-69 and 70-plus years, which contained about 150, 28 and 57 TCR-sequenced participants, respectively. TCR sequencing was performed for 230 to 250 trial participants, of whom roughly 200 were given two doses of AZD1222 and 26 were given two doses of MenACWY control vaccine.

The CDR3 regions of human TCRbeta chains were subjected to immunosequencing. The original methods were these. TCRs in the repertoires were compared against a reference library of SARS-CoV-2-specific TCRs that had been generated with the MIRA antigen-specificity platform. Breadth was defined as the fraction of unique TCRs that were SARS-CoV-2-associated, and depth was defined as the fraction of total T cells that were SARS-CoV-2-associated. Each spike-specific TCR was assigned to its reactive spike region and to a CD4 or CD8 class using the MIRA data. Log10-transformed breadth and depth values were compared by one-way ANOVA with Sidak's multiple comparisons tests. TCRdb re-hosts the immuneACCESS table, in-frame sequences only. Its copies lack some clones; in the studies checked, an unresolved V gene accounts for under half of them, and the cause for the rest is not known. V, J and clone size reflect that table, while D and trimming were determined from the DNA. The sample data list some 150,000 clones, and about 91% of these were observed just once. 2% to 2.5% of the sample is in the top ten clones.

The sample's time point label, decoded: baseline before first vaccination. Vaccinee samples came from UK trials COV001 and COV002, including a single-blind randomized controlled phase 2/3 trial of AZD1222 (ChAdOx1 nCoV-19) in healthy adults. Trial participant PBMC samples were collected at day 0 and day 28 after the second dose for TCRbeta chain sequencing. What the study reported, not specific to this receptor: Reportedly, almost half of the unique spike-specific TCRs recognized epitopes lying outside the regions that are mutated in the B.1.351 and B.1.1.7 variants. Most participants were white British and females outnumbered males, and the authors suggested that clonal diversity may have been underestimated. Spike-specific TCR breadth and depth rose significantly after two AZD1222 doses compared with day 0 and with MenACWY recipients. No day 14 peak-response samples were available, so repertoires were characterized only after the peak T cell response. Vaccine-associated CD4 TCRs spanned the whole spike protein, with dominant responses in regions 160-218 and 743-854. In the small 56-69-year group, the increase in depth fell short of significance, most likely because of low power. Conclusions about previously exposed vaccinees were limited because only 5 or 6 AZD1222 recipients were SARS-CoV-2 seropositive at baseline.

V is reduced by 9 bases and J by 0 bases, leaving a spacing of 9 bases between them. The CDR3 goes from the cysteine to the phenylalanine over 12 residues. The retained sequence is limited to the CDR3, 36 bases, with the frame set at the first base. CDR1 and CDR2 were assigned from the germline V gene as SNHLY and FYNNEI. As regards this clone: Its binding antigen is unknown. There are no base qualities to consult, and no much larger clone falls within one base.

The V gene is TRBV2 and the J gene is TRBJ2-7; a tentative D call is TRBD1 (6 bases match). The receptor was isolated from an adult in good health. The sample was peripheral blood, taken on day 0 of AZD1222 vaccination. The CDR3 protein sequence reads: CASTGISYEQYF. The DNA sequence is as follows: TGTGCCAGTACAGGGATCTCCTACGAGCAGTACTTC.